This T cell receptor (beta chain) was observed in a study of human T cells and chemical hapten exposure. Overall study context: Largely, small differences in pooled library volume made per-sample TCR yields vary.

The library attached unique molecular identifiers to individual cDNA molecules. TCRdb independently ran MiXCR on the RACE reads; one entry per CDR3 protein. The sample carries 280,000 or so distinct CDR3 sequences, over 7.5% recorded once. Indicated time point: pre-sensitization, week 0. Treatment given: therapeutic diphenylcyclopropenone sensitization with weekly scalp DPC. The CDR3 is made up of 20 amino acids. Germline V gives CDR1 MNHEY, CDR2 SVGEGT. V dropped 1 base and J dropped 0; count of bases not matched to a gene: 10. The clonotype originates from a man aged 18 to 29 with alopecia areata. Some clones in this sample may be carry-over from other donors' samples. This rearrangement joins TRBV6-2 or TRBV6-3 to TRBJ2-6; 9 bases map to TRBD2. The source was whole blood, collected in connection with sensitization to the hapten diphenylcyclopropenone (DPC). The CDR3 spells CASSYFLLAGPYSGANVLTF. CDR3 bases: TGTGCCAGCAGTTACTTCCTTCTAGCGGGGCCTTACTCTGGGGCCAACGTCCTGACTTTC.